This TCR beta chain was observed in a study of persistence of HIV-infected CD4 T cells. Study-level information: Antigen stimulation activated a lower proportion of cells, more of them memory, than anti-CD3/anti-CD28 stimulation.

This clone was seen only a few times. The antigen is not known. This CDR3 has 16 amino acids. After removal of 6 bases from V and 7 bases from J, the junction contained 16 bases not matched to a gene. Germline CDR1 SNHLY, CDR2 FYNNEI. Anti-CD3/anti-CD28 beads served as a nonspecific positive control stimulus. Sorting of responding CD4+ T cells relied on upregulated CD40 ligand together with CD69. Adults with HIV-1 started suppressive ART while chronically infected. For approximately 20 hours, CD8-depleted PBMCs received anti-CD28/CD49d costimulation, a CD40-blocking antibody and enfuvirtide. The libraries were made with immunoSEQ version 4 in survey mode. Generated by immunoSEQ multiplex PCR, the TCRdb table keeps only in-frame clones and is missing some. This table holds some 40,000 clones, about nine tenths found once.

Sequencing used CD4+ T cells sorted from PBMCs after roughly 18-hour stimulation, obtained from a patient who received antiretroviral therapy. The chain employs TRBV2 and TRBJ1-2, with TRBD1 matching 8 bases. This receptor was taken from an adult man with HIV who was CMV-seropositive. The CDR3 reads CASSPGQGLNGGGYTF. The CDR3 region has the DNA TGTGCCAGCAGCCCCGGACAGGGCCTGAATGGGGGTGGCTACACCTTC.